This TCR beta chain was documented in a study of long-term antiretroviral therapy in people with HIV. Study as a whole: The earliest specimens came about a decade ahead of the 2015 immediate-ART recommendation.

It was version v3.0 of the immunoSEQ assay that was run at survey level. TCRdb's copy holds only in-frame clones and misses some; the assay was immunoSEQ multiplex PCR. This sample has fewer than 20,000 clones, with 90% to 95% found just once. The germline gives CDR1 SGHRS, CDR2 YFSETQ. The CDR3 sequence is 17 residues long. Trimming cost V 4 bases and J 5 bases; bases outside gene matches: 10. This receptor was taken from a woman aged 50 to 60 with HIV. This chain connects TRBV5-1 to TRBJ2-1; 12 nucleotides match TRBD2. The sequences come from unsorted PBMCs, collected just under 6.5 years after starting antiretroviral therapy. CDR3 loop: CASSPSGRALGNNEQFF. The CDR3 DNA follows: TGCGCCAGCAGCCCTAGCGGGAGGGCCCTCGGAAACAATGAGCAGTTCTTC.